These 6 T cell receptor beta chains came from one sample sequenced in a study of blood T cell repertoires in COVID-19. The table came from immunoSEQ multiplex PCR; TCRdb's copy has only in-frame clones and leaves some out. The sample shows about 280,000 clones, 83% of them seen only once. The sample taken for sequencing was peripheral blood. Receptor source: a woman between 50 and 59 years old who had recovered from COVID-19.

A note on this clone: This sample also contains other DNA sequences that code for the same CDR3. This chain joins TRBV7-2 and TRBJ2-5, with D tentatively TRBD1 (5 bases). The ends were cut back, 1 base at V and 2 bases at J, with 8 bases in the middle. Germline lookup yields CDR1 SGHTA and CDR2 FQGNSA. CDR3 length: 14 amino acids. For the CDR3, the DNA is TGTGCCAGCAGCTTAGGGGGCAAACAAGAGACCCAGTACTTC. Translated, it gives CASSLGGKQETQYF. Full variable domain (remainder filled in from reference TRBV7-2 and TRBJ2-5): GAGVSQSPSNKVTEKGKDVELRCDPISGHTALYWYRQSLGQGLEFLIYFQGNSAPDKSGLPSDRFSAERTGGSVSTLTIQRTQQEDSAVYLCASSLGGKQETQYFGPGTRLLVL.

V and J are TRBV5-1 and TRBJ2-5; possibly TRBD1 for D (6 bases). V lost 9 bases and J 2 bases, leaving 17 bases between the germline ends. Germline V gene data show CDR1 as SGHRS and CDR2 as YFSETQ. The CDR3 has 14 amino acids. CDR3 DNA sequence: TGCGCCACCAGACAGGAGTTATGGCAAGAGACCCAGTACTTC. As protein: CATRQELWQETQYF.

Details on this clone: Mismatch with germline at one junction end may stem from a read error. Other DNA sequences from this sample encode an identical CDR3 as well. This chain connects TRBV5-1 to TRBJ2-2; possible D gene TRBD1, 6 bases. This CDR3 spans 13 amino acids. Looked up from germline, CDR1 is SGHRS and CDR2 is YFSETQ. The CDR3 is CASSLDSTGELFF. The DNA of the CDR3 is TGCGCCAGCAGTTTGGACAGCACCGGGGAGCTGTTTTTT.

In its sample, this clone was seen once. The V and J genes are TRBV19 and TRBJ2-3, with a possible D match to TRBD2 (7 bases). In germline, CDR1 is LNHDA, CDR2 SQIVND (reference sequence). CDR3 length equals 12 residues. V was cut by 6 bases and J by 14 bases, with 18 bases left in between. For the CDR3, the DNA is TGTGCCAGTAGCCCCAACGGGGGGCGGGGGTATTTT. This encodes CASSPNGGRGYF.

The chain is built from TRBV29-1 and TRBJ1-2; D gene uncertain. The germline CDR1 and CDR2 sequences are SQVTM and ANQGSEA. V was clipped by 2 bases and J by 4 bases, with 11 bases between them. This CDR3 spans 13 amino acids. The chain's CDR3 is CSVELSGIYGYTF. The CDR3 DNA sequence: TGCAGCGTTGAACTCTCAGGAATCTATGGCTACACCTTC.

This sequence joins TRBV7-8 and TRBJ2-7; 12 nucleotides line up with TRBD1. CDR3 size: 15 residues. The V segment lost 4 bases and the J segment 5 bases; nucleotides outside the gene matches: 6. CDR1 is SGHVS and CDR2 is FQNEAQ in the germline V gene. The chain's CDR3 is CASSSSGQGAHEQYF. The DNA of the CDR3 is TGTGCCAGCAGCTCCTCGGGACAGGGGGCCCACGAGCAGTACTTC.